Following are 8 T cell receptor beta chains from one sample sequenced in a study of blood T cells in healthy people across ages (dated by TCRdb to the mid-2010s). Preparation of the library involved 5' RACE. A second roughly 7 to 12 cycle PCR used a sample-barcoded 5' primer and a J-beta primer mix. The public reads were run again by TCRdb, first through fastp at Q25 and then through MiXCR, and only productive beta chains were kept. Rows merge per CDR3 protein into single entries with the most common DNA and genes. In this sample the table shows fewer than 2 million distinct CDR3 sequences, 30% to 40% of which occur a single time. Of the sample, under 25% falls within the top ten clones. The sample taken for sequencing was blood. These receptors were collected from a human donor in good health.

The chain couples TRBV3-1 to TRBJ2-1, with TRBD2 as a possible D gene (6 bases). Trimming cost V 8 bases and J 8 bases, with 22 bases left between them. Germline V gene lookup returns CDR1 LGHDT and CDR2 YNNKEL (reference sequence). This CDR3 comprises 15 residues. CDR3 sequence reads: CASALTGTSSDEQFF. The DNA of the CDR3 is TGTGCCAGCGCCCTAACCGGGACTTCTTCCGATGAGCAGTTCTTC.

This clonotype was seen at least ten times. The chain is built from TRBV12-3 or TRBV12-4 and TRBJ2-3; 11 nucleotides match TRBD2. V was pared by 4 bases and J by 3 bases, with 3 bases of the junction left unmatched. The CDR3 extends over 15 amino acids. The CDR3 region has the DNA TGTGCCAGCAGTTATAGCGGGGGGGCGACAGATACGCAGTATTTT. This translates into CASSYSGGATDTQYF.

A few counts support this clonotype. The CDR3 DNA is TGTGCCAGCAGCGCCACAAGGTCCCCCAGCGAGACCCAGTACTTC. Protein product: CASSATRSPSETQYF. The chain carries TRBV9 and TRBJ2-5, with D unclear. The germline V gene encodes CDR1 SGDLS and CDR2 YYNGEE. This CDR3 has 15 amino acids. Trimming removed 3 bases at V and 5 bases at J, with 17 bases between.

The genes are TRBV29-1 and TRBJ2-3; no clear D gene. Trimming left V 0 bases short and J 2 bases short, with 12 bases between. Germline CDR1 and CDR2: SQVTM and ANQGSEA. The CDR3 is 15 amino acids. The CDR3 loop is CSVEDRETYTDTQYF. The CDR3 DNA sequence: TGCAGCGTTGAAGATCGAGAGACTTACACAGATACGCAGTATTTT.

This clonotype was recorded a few times. This chain links TRBV7-2 with TRBJ2-1, with a tentative D call TRBD2 (5 bases). Trimming cost V 4 bases and J 8 bases, with 18 bases left between them. The CDR3 consists of 15 residues. CDR1 SGHTA and CDR2 FQGNSA come from the germline V gene. The CDR3 coding sequence is TGTGCCAGCAGCTCCCAGATCGGGGAGTTCGATGAGCAGTTCTTC. It codes for CASSSQIGEFDEQFF.

The sample holds one count of this clonotype. The CDR3 sequence: CASSLRLAGEEQFF. The CDR3 nucleotides read TGTGCCAGCAGCTTAAGGCTAGCGGGGGAAGAGCAGTTCTTC. The chain links TRBV7-3 to TRBJ2-1, with TRBD2 identical over 10 bases. Germline trimming cut 1 base from V and 10 bases from J; bases unmatched to any gene: 4. The CDR3 consists of 14 residues. The germline gives CDR1 SGHTA, CDR2 FQGTGA.

J is TRBJ1-6 and V is TRBV7-9; no definite D call. The CDR3 runs 13 residues. CDR1 is SEHNR and CDR2 is FQNEAQ in the germline V gene (reference sequence). The V end lost 7 bases, the J end lost 10 bases, and 14 bases lay between the germline ends. The CDR3, as DNA: TGTGCCAGCACGCGGACTGGGGAGTCACCCCTCCACTTT. It specifies CASTRTGESPLHF. The full variable domain, in which reference TRBV7-9 and TRBJ1-6 provide the parts outside the CDR3, is DTGVSQNPRHKITKRGQNVTFRCDPISEHNRLYWYRQTLGQGPEFLTYFQNEAQLEKSRLLSDRFSAERPKGSFSTLEIQRTEQGDSAMYLCASTRTGESPLHFGNGTRLTVT.

The V and J genes are TRBV9 and TRBJ1-2; no clear D. The CDR3 covers 15 residues. The V end was cut by 0 bases, the J end by 5 bases, with 14 bases between. Germline CDR1 reads SGDLS; CDR2 reads YYNGEE. CDR3 region: CASSVGGSYPYGYTF. For the CDR3, the DNA is TGTGCCAGCAGCGTAGGAGGCAGTTATCCGTATGGCTACACCTTC.